The 32 T cell receptor beta chains below come from one sample, sequenced in a study of cytomegalovirus exposure and HLA in healthy donors. Primers: 60 Vbeta forward and 13 Jbeta reverse. Generated by immunoSEQ multiplex PCR, the TCRdb table keeps only in-frame clones and is missing some. The table lists 150,000 to 180,000 clones, around 75% of them singletons, with roughly 7.7% in the top ten. Sequencing was done on a sample of PBMCs. These receptors originate from a man younger than 40 in good health and CMV-seropositive.

This sequence joins TRBV5-1 and TRBJ2-2; TRBD2 matches 8 bases. Germline values: CDR1 SGHRS, CDR2 YFSETQ. The CDR3 length is 15 residues. With V trimmed by 7 bases and J by 0 bases, 5 bases remained unmatched. This CDR3 reads CASRRLATNTGELFF. The CDR3 nucleotides read TGCGCCAGCCGTCGACTAGCGACGAACACCGGGGAGCTGTTTTTT.

J is TRBJ1-6 and V is TRBV21-1; TRBD1 is the table's D call, not checked against the DNA. TRBV21-1 is tagged as a pseudogene. The CDR3 length is 17 residues. CDR3 in amino acids: CASSKDRDEHLNSPLHF. Written as DNA, the CDR3 is TGTGCCAGCAGCAAAGACAGAGACGAACACCTTAATTCACCCCTCCACTTT.

This chain uses TRBV29-1 with TRBJ2-5, with D possibly TRBD2 on 5 matching bases. Trimming removed 6 bases from V and 4 bases from J, with 9 bases in between. This CDR3 has 11 amino acids. The germline V gene encodes CDR1 SQVTM and CDR2 ANQGSEA. DNA for the CDR3: TGCAGCGTGTCGGACTCAGAGACCCAGTACTTC. Protein product: CSVSDSETQYF.

This chain links TRBV30 with TRBJ2-1, with unresolved D. V lost 4 bases to trimming and J lost 6 bases, with 16 bases between them. The CDR3 contains 14 residues. Per germline, CDR1 GTSNPN and CDR2 SVGIG (reference sequence). The CDR3 nucleotides are TGTGCCTGGAACGGCGAGGTTCTTGCCAATGAGCAGTTCTTC. This gives the protein CAWNGEVLANEQFF.

V is TRBV6-5 and J is TRBJ2-7; 11 nucleotides agree with TRBD1. The CDR3 runs 14 residues. The V segment lost 2 bases and the J segment 6 bases; nucleotides outside the gene matches: 3. CDR1 and CDR2 from the germline V gene are MNHEY and SVGAGI. CDR3 in DNA: TGTGCCAGCAGTTACGGGACAGGGGGAGGCGAGCAGTACTTC. Its protein product is CASSYGTGGGEQYF.

The chain couples TRBV27 to TRBJ2-7, with 9 positions matching TRBD1. CDR1 and CDR2 (germline): MNHEY, SMNVEV (reference sequence). Germline trimming cut 2 bases from V and 6 bases from J; bases unmatched to any gene: 8. This CDR3 has 15 amino acids. This CDR3 is CASSLIGTGRIEQYF. The CDR3 DNA reads as TGTGCCAGCAGTTTAATAGGGACAGGGCGGATCGAGCAGTACTTC.

This rearrangement joins TRBV7-2 to TRBJ1-4; possible D gene TRBD1, 6 bases. Per the germline V gene, CDR1 is SGHTA and CDR2 is FQGNSA. This CDR3 is 13 amino acids long. V was clipped by 2 bases and J by 9 bases, with 10 bases between them. CDR3 in amino acids: CASSLRDTQKLFF. The CDR3 region has the DNA TGTGCCAGCAGCTTAAGGGACACCCAAAAACTGTTTTTT. Combining the CDR3 with reference TRBV7-2 and TRBJ1-4 gives the whole variable domain GAGVSQSPSNKVTEKGKDVELRCDPISGHTALYWYRQSLGQGLEFLIYFQGNSAPDKSGLPSDRFSAERTGGSVSTLTIQRTQQEDSAVYLCASSLRDTQKLFFGSGTQLSVL.

The rearrangement links TRBV27 to TRBJ2-7, with 9 bases aligning to TRBD1. Germline V CDR1 and CDR2: MNHEY, SMNVEV (reference sequence). V shed 5 bases and J 6 bases; nucleotides not matched to a gene: 11. The CDR3 spans 15 residues. The CDR3 DNA follows: TGTGCCAGCAGTGCTGTACAGGGGGCGCGGGGCGAGCAGTACTTC. Protein product: CASSAVQGARGEQYF.

The chain carries TRBV6-5 and TRBJ1-1; a weak D match, TRBD1 (6 bases). V was pared by 2 bases and J by 4 bases, with 11 bases between. This CDR3 contains 14 residues. Germline V gene data show CDR1 as MNHEY and CDR2 as SVGAGI. CDR3 residues: CASSYIGTPTEAFF. Written as DNA, the CDR3 is TGTGCCAGCAGTTACATTGGGACACCCACTGAAGCTTTCTTT.

In this sample, this clone turned up a few times. This chain connects TRBV29-1 to TRBJ2-1; 9 bases are a match to TRBD1. The CDR3 runs to 15 residues. The ends lost 6 bases at V and 4 bases at J; junction bases unmatched: 10. Germline V CDR1 and CDR2: SQVTM, ANQGSEA. CDR3 amino acids: CSVGGQGRSYNEQFF. Here the CDR3 DNA reads TGCAGCGTGGGAGGACAGGGGCGTTCTTACAATGAGCAGTTCTTC.

The chain joins TRBV10-3 to TRBJ2-1; TRBD2 aligns across 7 bases. The V gene's germline CDR1 is ENHRY and CDR2 SYGVKD. The CDR3 loop spans 15 amino acids. After removal of 2 bases from V and 11 bases from J, the junction contained 12 bases not matched to a gene. The CDR3 DNA sequence: TGTGCCATCAGTGAGGAAGCGGGGCCCACTCAGAAGCAGTTCTTC. This codes for CAISEEAGPTQKQFF.

J is TRBJ2-1 and V is TRBV9; 11 positions agree with TRBD2. The CDR3 has 18 amino acids. CDR1 is SGDLS, CDR2 YYNGEE, per germline. Trimming removed 2 bases from V and 9 bases from J; junction bases left unmatched: 16. The CDR3 loop is CASSVLAGGRGRLGEQFF. CDR3 DNA: TGTGCCAGCAGCGTCTTAGCGGGAGGGCGGGGTCGTCTTGGTGAGCAGTTCTTC.

The V call is TRBV5-4, the J call TRBJ1-2; TRBD1 agrees at 10 bases. V dropped 4 bases and J dropped 2; count of bases not matched to a gene: 5. This CDR3 region has 15 residues. Germline lookup yields CDR1 SGHNT and CDR2 YYREEE (reference sequence). As DNA, the CDR3 is TGTGCCAGCAGCACAGACAGGGGGCGGAACTATGGCTACACCTTC. Translated: CASSTDRGRNYGYTF.

The V and J genes are TRBV4-1 and TRBJ1-2; unclear D gene. The CDR3 is made up of 15 amino acids. Germline lookup yields CDR1 MGHRA and CDR2 YSYEKL. Trimming shortened V by 0 bases and J by 8 bases, and 16 bases separated the two germline ends. CDR3 sequence: CASSQDLGGAKGYTF. CDR3 DNA sequence: TGCGCCAGCAGCCAAGATCTCGGCGGAGCAAAGGGCTACACCTTC.

The rearrangement joins TRBV4-1 to TRBJ2-2; possible D gene TRBD2, 7 bases. Germline loops: CDR1 MGHRA, CDR2 YSYEKL. There are 17 residues in the CDR3. The V and J ends lost 0 bases and 4 bases respectively, with 15 bases between them. CDR3 in amino acids: CASSQERGGWGTGELFF. The DNA of the CDR3 is TGCGCCAGCAGCCAAGAAAGGGGGGGCTGGGGCACCGGGGAGCTGTTTTTT.

The chain uses TRBV7-8 and TRBJ1-5, with D hard to call. Per the germline V gene, CDR1 is SGHVS and CDR2 is FQNEAQ. The CDR3 is 13 amino acids. Trimming removed 6 bases from V and 4 bases from J, with 10 bases in between. CDR3: CASRQTGNQPQHF. The DNA for the CDR3 is TGTGCCAGCAGACAAACGGGGAATCAGCCCCAGCATTTT.

The V and J genes are TRBV15 and TRBJ2-7; maybe TRBD2 (6 bases). The CDR3 is made up of 13 amino acids. Trimming removed 11 bases from V and 2 bases from J, with 16 bases in between. CDR1 LNHNV and CDR2 YYDKDF come from the germline V gene (reference sequence). As DNA, the CDR3 is TGTGCCGCGGGGCGGCAGGACACCTACGAGCAGTACTTC. Protein: CAAGRQDTYEQYF. The full variable domain, rest sourced from reference TRBV15 and TRBJ2-7, is DAMVIQNPRYQVTQFGKPVTLSCSQTLNHNVMYWYQQKSSQAPKLLFHYYDKDFNNEADTPDNFQSRRPNTSFCFLDIRSPGLGDTAMYLCAAGRQDTYEQYFGPGTRLTVT.

The chain is built from TRBV2 and TRBJ2-5; tentatively, D is TRBD1 (6 bases). V shed 7 bases and J shed 1 base, with 10 bases lying between them. CDR3 size: 13 residues. CDR1 SNHLY and CDR2 FYNNEI come from the germline V gene. The CDR3 is CASTRDTQETQYF. The CDR3 DNA reads as TGTGCCAGCACCCGGGACACCCAAGAGACCCAGTACTTC. Combining the CDR3 with reference TRBV2 and TRBJ2-5 gives the whole variable domain EPEVTQTPSHQVTQMGQEVILRCVPISNHLYFYWYRQILGQKVEFLVSFYNNEISEKSEIFDDQFSVERPDGSNFTLKIRSTKLEDSAMYFCASTRDTQETQYFGPGTRLLVL.

This clone was counted once. The rearrangement links TRBV7-2 to TRBJ2-1; TRBD2 might be the D (5 bases). This CDR3 is 15 amino acids long. Germline V gene sequence: CDR1 SGHTA, CDR2 FQGNSA. Trimming took 1 base from V and 6 from J, leaving 13 bases between them. CDR3 region: CASSLVASLVNEQFF. CDR3 coding DNA: TGTGCCAGCAGCTTAGTAGCGTCTCTGGTCAATGAGCAGTTCTTC.

Concerning this clone itself: It may be a read error: a sequence one base away is much more abundant. Other DNA sequences in the same sample also yield this CDR3. The CDR3 is CASSQDRGGQETQYF. CDR3 nucleotide sequence: TGCGCCAGCAGCCAAGACCGGGGGGGGCAAGAGACCCAGTACTTC. This chain joins TRBV4-1 and TRBJ2-5, with 8 bases aligning to TRBD2. CDR1 is MGHRA, CDR2 YSYEKL, per germline. J was trimmed by 2 bases and V by 0 bases; bases with no gene match: 2. This CDR3 has 15 residues.

J is TRBJ2-1 and V is TRBV7-2; 9 bases are a match to TRBD1. Germline lookup yields CDR1 SGHTA and CDR2 FQGNSA. The CDR3 consists of 21 residues. The trim removed 0 bases at V and 3 bases at J, leaving 18 bases unmatched. The CDR3 nucleotides are TGTGCCAGCAGCTTAGCACGATCACCGCCCAGGACAGGGGCCGACTACAATGAGCAGTTCTTC. Its translation: CASSLARSPPRTGADYNEQFF. Filled out from reference TRBV7-2 and TRBJ2-1, the complete variable domain reads GAGVSQSPSNKVTEKGKDVELRCDPISGHTALYWYRQSLGQGLEFLIYFQGNSAPDKSGLPSDRFSAERTGGSVSTLTIQRTQQEDSAVYLCASSLARSPPRTGADYNEQFFGPGTRLTVL.

The chain couples TRBV19 to TRBJ1-4; 12 nucleotides align to TRBD1. Germline lookup yields CDR1 LNHDA and CDR2 SQIVND (reference sequence). The CDR3 runs 15 residues. Germline trimming cut 6 bases from V and 3 bases from J; bases unmatched to any gene: 2. CDR3 DNA sequence: TGTGCCAGTAGGGGACAGGGGGCGTCTAATGAAAAACTGTTTTTT. It encodes CASRGQGASNEKLFF. The whole variable domain, remainder taken from reference TRBV19 and TRBJ1-4, is DGGITQSPKYLFRKEGQNVTLSCEQNLNHDAMYWYRQDPGQGLRLIYYSQIVNDFQKGDIAEGYSVSREKKESFPLTVTSAQKNPTAFYLCASRGQGASNEKLFFGSGTQLSVL.

This clone has only a few counts. The chain employs TRBV7-2 and TRBJ1-2; 10 nucleotides line up with TRBD1. V shed 5 bases and J 6 bases; nucleotides not matched to a gene: 6. The CDR3 consists of 14 residues. CDR1 is SGHTA, CDR2 FQGNSA, per germline. The CDR3 here is CASSADRGRDGYTF. CDR3 DNA: TGTGCCAGCAGCGCCGACAGGGGGCGCGATGGCTACACCTTC.

This chain joins TRBV10-2 and TRBJ2-1, with 11 bases that match TRBD2. Germline-derived CDR1 and CDR2 are WSHSY and SAAADI. J was trimmed by 9 bases and V by 5 bases; bases with no gene match: 9. The CDR3 is 15 amino acids. CDR3 bases: TGCGCCAGCAGTAAGTGGATAGCGGGAGGGCTTGAGCAGTTCTTC. Its translation is CASSKWIAGGLEQFF.

This chain joins TRBV7-3 and TRBJ2-2, with 8 bases that match TRBD1. V lost 2 bases to trimming and J lost 4 bases; unmatched junction nucleotides: 3. Germline V gives CDR1 SGHTA, CDR2 FQGTGA. This CDR3 contains 15 residues. The CDR3 sequence: CASSLQTGVTGELFF. The CDR3 DNA is TGTGCCAGCAGCTTACAGACAGGGGTCACCGGGGAGCTGTTTTTT.

The genes are TRBV19 and TRBJ1-2; D is perhaps TRBD1 (6 bases). Looked up from germline, CDR1 is LNHDA and CDR2 is SQIVND (reference sequence). The CDR3 consists of 15 residues. The germline V and J ends were trimmed by 5 bases and 4 bases, with 17 bases remaining between them. The CDR3 sequence: CASSPREGGSYGYTF. The CDR3 bases are TGTGCCAGTAGTCCCCGGGAGGGGGGGAGCTATGGCTACACCTTC.

This chain uses TRBV25-1 with TRBJ1-1; 10 positions agree with TRBD1. Trimming cost V 6 bases and J 4 bases; bases outside gene matches: 11. Germline V CDR1 and CDR2: MGHDK, SYGVNS. This CDR3 comprises 16 residues. For the CDR3, the DNA is TGTGCCAGCAGCGTTTGGGGGACAGGGGTGGGCACTGAAGCTTTCTTT. Protein sequence: CASSVWGTGVGTEAFF.

The chain uses TRBV27 and TRBJ2-3; D gene unclear. The CDR3 has 13 residues. Germline V gene data show CDR1 as MNHEY and CDR2 as SMNVEV (reference sequence). Between the trimmed V and J ends, which lost 4 bases and 1 base, there was a span of 6 bases. The CDR3 reads CASSSIGTDTQYF. The CDR3 DNA reads TGTGCCAGCAGTTCTATCGGCACAGATACGCAGTATTTT.

This sequence joins TRBV6-1 and TRBJ2-2, with TRBD2 matching 10 bases. V was clipped by 0 bases and J by 4 bases; unmatched bases: 11. This CDR3 is built from 19 residues. Germline V CDR1 and CDR2: MNHNS, SASEGT. The CDR3 loop reads CASSEALSLAGEFTGELFF. The CDR3 DNA reads as TGTGCCAGCAGTGAAGCGCTTAGTCTAGCGGGAGAGTTCACCGGGGAGCTGTTTTTT.

The rearrangement joins TRBV28 to TRBJ2-6; TRBD2 is a possible D gene (6 bases). CDR3 length: 16 amino acids. V lost 3 bases and J lost 0, with 9 bases in between. CDR1 MDHEN and CDR2 SYDVKM come from the germline V gene. DNA of the CDR3: TGTGCCAGCAGTTTTTCCGGGGGCTCTGGGGCCAACGTCCTGACTTTC. Protein sequence: CASSFSGGSGANVLTF.

This clone was counted between two and nine times. The V and J genes are TRBV29-1 and TRBJ1-1; D gene ambiguous. The CDR3 runs 13 residues. Trimming shortened V by 7 bases and J by 1 base, and 13 bases separated the two germline ends. Germline CDR1 SQVTM, CDR2 ANQGSEA. The chain's CDR3 is CSAHSQPNTEAFF. CDR3 in DNA: TGCAGCGCCCACAGCCAACCGAACACTGAAGCTTTCTTT. Variable domain in full (rest from reference TRBV29-1 and TRBJ1-1): SAVISQKPSRDICQRGTSLTIQCQVDSQVTMMFWYRQQPGQSLTLIATANQGSEATYESGFVIDKFPISRPNLTFSTLTVSNMSPEDSSIYLCSAHSQPNTEAFFGQGTRLTVV.

The gene calls are TRBV5-1 and TRBJ2-5, with TRBD1 matching 9 bases. J lost 5 bases, V lost 1 base, and 3 bases had no gene match. This CDR3 spans 14 amino acids. Germline V gene data show CDR1 as SGHRS and CDR2 as YFSETQ. The CDR3 loop is CASSLPGQGETQYF. Here the CDR3 DNA reads TGCGCCAGCAGCTTGCCGGGACAGGGTGAGACCCAGTACTTC.